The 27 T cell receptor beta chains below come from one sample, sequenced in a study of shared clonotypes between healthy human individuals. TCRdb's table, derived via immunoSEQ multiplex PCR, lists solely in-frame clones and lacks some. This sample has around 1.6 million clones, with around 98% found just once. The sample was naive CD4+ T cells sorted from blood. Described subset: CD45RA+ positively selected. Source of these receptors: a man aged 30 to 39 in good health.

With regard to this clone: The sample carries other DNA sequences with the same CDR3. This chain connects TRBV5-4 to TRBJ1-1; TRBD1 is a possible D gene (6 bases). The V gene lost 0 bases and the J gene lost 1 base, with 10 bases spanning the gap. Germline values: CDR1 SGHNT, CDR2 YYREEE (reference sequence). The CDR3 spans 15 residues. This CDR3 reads CASSLAAGANTEAFF. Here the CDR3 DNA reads TGTGCCAGCAGCTTGGCGGCAGGGGCGAACACTGAAGCTTTCTTT.

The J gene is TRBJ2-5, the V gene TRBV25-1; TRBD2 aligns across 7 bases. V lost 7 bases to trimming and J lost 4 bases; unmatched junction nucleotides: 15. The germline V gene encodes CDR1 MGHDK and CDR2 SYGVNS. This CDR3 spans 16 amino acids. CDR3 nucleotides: TGTGCCAGCACTATAAGCGGACTTTGGGGGGGAGAGACCCAGTACTTC. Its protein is CASTISGLWGGETQYF.

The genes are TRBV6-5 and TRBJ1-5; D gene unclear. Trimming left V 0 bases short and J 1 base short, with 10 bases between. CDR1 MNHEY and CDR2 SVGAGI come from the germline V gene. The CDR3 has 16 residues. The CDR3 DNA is TGTGCCAGCAGTTACTCGAGTGCGGCAAGCAATCAGCCCCAGCATTTT. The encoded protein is CASSYSSAASNQPQHF.

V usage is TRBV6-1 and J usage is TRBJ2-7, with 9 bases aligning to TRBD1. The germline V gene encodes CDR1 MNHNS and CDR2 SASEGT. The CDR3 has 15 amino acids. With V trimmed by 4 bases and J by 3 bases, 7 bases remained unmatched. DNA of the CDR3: TGTGCCAGCAGTGTACCGGGACAGGGACTCTACGAGCAGTACTTC. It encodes CASSVPGQGLYEQYF.

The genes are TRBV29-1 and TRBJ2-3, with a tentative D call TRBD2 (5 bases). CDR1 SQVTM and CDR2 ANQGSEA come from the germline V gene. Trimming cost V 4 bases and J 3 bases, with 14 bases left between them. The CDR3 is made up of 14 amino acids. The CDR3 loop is CSVGRSERTDTQYF. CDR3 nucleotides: TGCAGCGTTGGACGCTCAGAGCGGACAGATACGCAGTATTTT.

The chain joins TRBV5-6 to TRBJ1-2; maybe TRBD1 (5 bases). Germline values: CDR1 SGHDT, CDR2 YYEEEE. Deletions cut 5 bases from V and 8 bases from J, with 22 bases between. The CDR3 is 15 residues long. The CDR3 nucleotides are TGTGCCAGCAGTTTGTTGGGGCCTCGTACGAAGGGCTACACCTTC. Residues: CASSLLGPRTKGYTF.

The CDR3 protein is CASSLGFATQYF. CDR3 DNA: TGCGCCAGCAGCTTGGGGTTTGCTACGCAGTATTTT. The gene calls are TRBV5-1 and TRBJ2-3, with unresolved D. Per germline, CDR1 SGHRS and CDR2 YFSETQ. V gave up 0 bases and J gave up 8 bases, with 7 bases separating them. The CDR3 spans 12 residues.

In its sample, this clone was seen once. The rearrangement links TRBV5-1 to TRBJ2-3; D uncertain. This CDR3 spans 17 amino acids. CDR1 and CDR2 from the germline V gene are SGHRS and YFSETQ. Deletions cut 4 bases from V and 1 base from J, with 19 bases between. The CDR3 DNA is TGCGCCAGCAGCAAACTACAGCAGAGGATGGGCACAGATACGCAGTATTTT. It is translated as CASSKLQQRMGTDTQYF.

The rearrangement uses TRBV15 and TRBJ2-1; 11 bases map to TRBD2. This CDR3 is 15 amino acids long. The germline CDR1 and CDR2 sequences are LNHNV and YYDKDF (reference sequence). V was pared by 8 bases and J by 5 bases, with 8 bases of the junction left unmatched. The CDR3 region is CATRTLAGVDNEQFF. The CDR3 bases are TGTGCCACCCGAACACTAGCGGGAGTAGACAATGAGCAGTTCTTC.

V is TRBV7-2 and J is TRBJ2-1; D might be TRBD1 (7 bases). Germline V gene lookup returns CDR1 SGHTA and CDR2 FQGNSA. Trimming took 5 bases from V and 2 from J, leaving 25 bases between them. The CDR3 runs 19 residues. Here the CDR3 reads CASSRGQAGVRGPYNEQFF. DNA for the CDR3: TGTGCCAGCAGCCGCGGACAGGCCGGCGTGCGGGGACCCTACAATGAGCAGTTCTTC.

The CDR3 bases are TGTGCCAGCAGCTCGGGCGCCGCGAACACCGGGGAGCTGTTTTTT. This codes for CASSSGAANTGELFF. The chain couples TRBV28 to TRBJ2-2; no firm D call. This CDR3 has 15 amino acids. Germline-derived CDR1 and CDR2 are MDHEN and SYDVKM. Trimming removed 6 bases at V and 0 bases at J, with 11 bases between.

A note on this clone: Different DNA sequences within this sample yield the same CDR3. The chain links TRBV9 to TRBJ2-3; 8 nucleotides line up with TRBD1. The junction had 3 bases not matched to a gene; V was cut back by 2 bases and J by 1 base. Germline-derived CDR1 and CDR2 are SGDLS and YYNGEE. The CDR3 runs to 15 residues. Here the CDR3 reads CASSVSGGGTDTQYF. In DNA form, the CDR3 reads TGTGCCAGCAGCGTTTCAGGGGGCGGCACAGATACGCAGTATTTT.

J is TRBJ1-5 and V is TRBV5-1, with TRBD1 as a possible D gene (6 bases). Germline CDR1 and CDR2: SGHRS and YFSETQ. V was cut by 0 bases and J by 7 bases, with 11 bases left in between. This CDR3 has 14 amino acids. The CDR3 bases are TGCGCCAGCAGCTTGGACAGGGCGAGCCAGCCCCAGCATTTT. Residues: CASSLDRASQPQHF. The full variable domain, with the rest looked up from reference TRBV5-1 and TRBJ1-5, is KAGVTQTPRYLIKTRGQQVTLSCSPISGHRSVSWYQQTPGQGLQFLFEYFSETQRNKGNFPGRFSGRQFSNSRSEMNVSTLELGDSALYLCASSLDRASQPQHFGDGTRLSIL.

This chain's CDR3 is CASSPWPDDNTEAFF. As DNA, the CDR3 is TGTGCCAGCAGCCCTTGGCCGGACGATAACACTGAAGCTTTCTTT. J is TRBJ1-1 and V is TRBV14, with unresolved D. Germline V gene data show CDR1 as SGHDN and CDR2 as FVKESK. The V and J ends lost 4 bases and 2 bases respectively, with 14 bases between them. CDR3 length equals 15 residues. The full variable domain, rest sourced from reference TRBV14 and TRBJ1-1, is EAGVTQFPSHSVIEKGQTVTLRCDPISGHDNLYWYRRVMGKEIKFLLHFVKESKQDESGMPNNRFLAERTGGTYSTLKVQPAELEDSGVYFCASSPWPDDNTEAFFGQGTRLTVV.

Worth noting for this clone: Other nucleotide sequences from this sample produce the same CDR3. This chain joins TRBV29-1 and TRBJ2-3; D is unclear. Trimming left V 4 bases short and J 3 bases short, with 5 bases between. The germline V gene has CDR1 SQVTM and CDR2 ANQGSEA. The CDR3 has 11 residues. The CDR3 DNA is TGCAGCGTTGGGTCGACAGATACGCAGTATTTT. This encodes CSVGSTDTQYF.

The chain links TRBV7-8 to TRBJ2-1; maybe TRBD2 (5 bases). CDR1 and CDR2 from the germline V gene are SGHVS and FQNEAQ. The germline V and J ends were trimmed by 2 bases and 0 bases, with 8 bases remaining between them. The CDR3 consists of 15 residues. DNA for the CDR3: TGTGCCAGCAGCTTATCCGGGATCTCCTACAATGAGCAGTTCTTC. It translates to CASSLSGISYNEQFF.

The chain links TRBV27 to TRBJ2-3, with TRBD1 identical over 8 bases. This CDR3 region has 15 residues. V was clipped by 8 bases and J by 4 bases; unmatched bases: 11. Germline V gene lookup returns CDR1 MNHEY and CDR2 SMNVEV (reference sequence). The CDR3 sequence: CASLPRTGWADTQYF. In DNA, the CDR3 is TGTGCCAGCCTTCCTCGGACAGGGTGGGCAGATACGCAGTATTTT.

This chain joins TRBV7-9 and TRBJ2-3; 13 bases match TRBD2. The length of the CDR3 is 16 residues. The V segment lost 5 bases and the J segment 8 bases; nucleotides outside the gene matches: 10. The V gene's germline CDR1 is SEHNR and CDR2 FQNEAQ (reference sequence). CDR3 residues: CASSPRTSGSSGTQYF. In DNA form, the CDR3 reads TGTGCCAGCAGCCCCCGGACTAGCGGGAGTAGTGGTACGCAGTATTTT. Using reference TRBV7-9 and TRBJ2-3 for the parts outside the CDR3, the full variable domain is DTGVSQNPRHKITKRGQNVTFRCDPISEHNRLYWYRQTLGQGPEFLTYFQNEAQLEKSRLLSDRFSAERPKGSFSTLEIQRTEQGDSAMYLCASSPRTSGSSGTQYFGPGTRLTVL.

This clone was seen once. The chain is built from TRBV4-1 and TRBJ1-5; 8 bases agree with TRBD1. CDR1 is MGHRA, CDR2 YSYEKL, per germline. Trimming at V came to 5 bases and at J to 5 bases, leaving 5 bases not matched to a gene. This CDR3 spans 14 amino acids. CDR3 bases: TGCGCCAGCAGCTTTTTGACAGGGGATCAGCCCCAGCATTTT. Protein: CASSFLTGDQPQHF.

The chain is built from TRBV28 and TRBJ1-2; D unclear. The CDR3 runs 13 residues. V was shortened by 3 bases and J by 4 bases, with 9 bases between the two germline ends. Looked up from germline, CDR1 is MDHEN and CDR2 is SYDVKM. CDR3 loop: CASSFAAAYGYTF. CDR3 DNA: TGTGCCAGCAGTTTTGCAGCTGCCTATGGCTACACCTTC.

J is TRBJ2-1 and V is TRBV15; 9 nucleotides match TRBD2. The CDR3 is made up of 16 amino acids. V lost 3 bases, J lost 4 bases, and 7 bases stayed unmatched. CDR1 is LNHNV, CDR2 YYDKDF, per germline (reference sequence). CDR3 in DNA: TGTGCCACCAGCAGGTCGACTAGCGGAACATACAATGAGCAGTTCTTC. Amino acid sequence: CATSRSTSGTYNEQFF.

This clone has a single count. DNA for the CDR3: TGTGCCAGTAGTCCTAGGACAAGAGATGATGGCTACACCTTC. Protein: CASSPRTRDDGYTF. The chain uses TRBV19 and TRBJ1-2, with a possible D match to TRBD1 (5 bases). CDR3 length: 14 residues. V lost 5 bases and J 6 bases, leaving 16 bases between the germline ends. Germline lookup yields CDR1 LNHDA and CDR2 SQIVND (reference sequence).

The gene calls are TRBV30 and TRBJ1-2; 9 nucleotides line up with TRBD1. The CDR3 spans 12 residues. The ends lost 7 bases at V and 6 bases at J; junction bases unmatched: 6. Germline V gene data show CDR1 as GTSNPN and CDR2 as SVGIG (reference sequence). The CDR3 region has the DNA TGTGCCTCCACGGGGGACAGGGATGGCTACACCTTC. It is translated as CASTGDRDGYTF.

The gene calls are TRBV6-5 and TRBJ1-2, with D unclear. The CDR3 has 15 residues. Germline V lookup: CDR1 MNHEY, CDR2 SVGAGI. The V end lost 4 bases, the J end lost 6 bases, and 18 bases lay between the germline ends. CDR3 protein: CASSSLGAMADGYTF. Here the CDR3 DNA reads TGTGCCAGCAGTTCCCTGGGTGCTATGGCCGATGGCTACACCTTC.

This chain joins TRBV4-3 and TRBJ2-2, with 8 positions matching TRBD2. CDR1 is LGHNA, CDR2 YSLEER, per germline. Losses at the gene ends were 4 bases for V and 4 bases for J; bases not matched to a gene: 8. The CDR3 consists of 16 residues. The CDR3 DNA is TGCGCCAGCAGCCCATTAGCGGGATGGGGCACCGGGGAGCTGTTTTTT. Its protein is CASSPLAGWGTGELFF.

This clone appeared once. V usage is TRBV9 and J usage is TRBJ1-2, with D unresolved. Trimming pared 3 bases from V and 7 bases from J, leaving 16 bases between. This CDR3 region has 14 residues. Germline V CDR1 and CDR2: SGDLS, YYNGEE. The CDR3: CASSANLGPLGYTF. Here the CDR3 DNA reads TGTGCCAGCAGCGCGAATTTAGGCCCCCTTGGCTACACCTTC.

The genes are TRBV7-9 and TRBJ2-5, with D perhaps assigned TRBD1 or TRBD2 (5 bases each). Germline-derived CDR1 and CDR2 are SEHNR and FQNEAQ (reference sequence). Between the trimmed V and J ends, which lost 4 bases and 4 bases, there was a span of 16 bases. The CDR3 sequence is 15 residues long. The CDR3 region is CASSSTEGSGETQYF. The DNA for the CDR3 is TGTGCCAGCAGCTCCACAGAGGGGTCGGGAGAGACCCAGTACTTC. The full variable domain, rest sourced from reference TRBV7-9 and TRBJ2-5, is DTGVSQNPRHKITKRGQNVTFRCDPISEHNRLYWYRQTLGQGPEFLTYFQNEAQLEKSRLLSDRFSAERPKGSFSTLEIQRTEQGDSAMYLCASSSTEGSGETQYFGPGTRLLVL.